Following are 20 T cell receptor beta chains from one sample sequenced in a study of early T cells in non-severe SARS-CoV-2 infection. MiXCR was run by TCRdb on the 5' RACE reads, yielding one entry per CDR3 protein. The sample records tens of thousands of distinct CDR3 sequences, about 10% being singletons. The sequences come from whole blood, collected at baseline. Receptor source: an adult who was a healthcare worker with PCR-confirmed SARS-CoV-2 infection or an uninfected control (not recorded which).

This clonotype has just a few counts. This chain links TRBV12-3 or TRBV12-4 with TRBJ2-2; D might be TRBD1 (5 bases). The CDR3 spans 14 residues. V was cut by 10 bases and J by 8 bases, with 20 bases left in between. The CDR3 is CATSRDSAGGELFF. The CDR3 DNA sequence: TGTGCCACCTCCAGGGATTCGGCCGGTGGGGAGCTGTTTTTT.

This clonotype was recorded at least ten times. CDR3 DNA sequence: TGTGCCAGCAGTTTAGGGTCAGGGACAGGGTTGGATGAGCAGTTCTTC. Its protein is CASSLGSGTGLDEQFF. V usage is TRBV12-3 or TRBV12-4 and J usage is TRBJ2-1; 9 bases agree with TRBD1. J was trimmed by 8 bases and V by 1 base; bases with no gene match: 9. The CDR3 sequence is 16 residues long.

This clonotype was seen at least ten times. The V gene is TRBV20-1, the J gene TRBJ2-7, with D perhaps TRBD2 (5 bases). The CDR3 spans 14 residues. The germline gives CDR1 DFQATT, CDR2 SNEGSKA (reference sequence). V lost 0 bases and J lost 4, with 13 bases in between. Here the CDR3 reads CSARDTRRPYEQYF. Here the CDR3 DNA reads TGCAGTGCTAGAGATACGAGGAGGCCATACGAGCAGTACTTC.

The chain links TRBV6-5 to TRBJ2-1; the D call may be TRBD1 or TRBD2 (6 bases each). CDR3 length equals 16 residues. Germline lookup yields CDR1 MNHEY and CDR2 SVGAGI. V lost 6 bases, J lost 4 bases, and 19 bases lay in between. The CDR3 spells CASSATAGHLYNEQFF. In nucleotides, the CDR3 is TGTGCCAGCAGCGCTACCGCGGGACACCTGTACAATGAGCAGTTCTTC.

This clonotype was seen many times. The gene calls are TRBV12-3 or TRBV12-4 and TRBJ2-7; D ambiguous. This CDR3 spans 11 amino acids. With 8 bases removed from V and 3 bases from J, the gap between germline ends came to 8 bases. This CDR3 reads CASADRYEQYF. The CDR3 nucleotides are TGTGCCAGCGCTGACCGCTACGAGCAGTACTTC.

This clonotype came up many times. The J gene is TRBJ2-3, the V gene TRBV6-5; D call uncertain. The CDR3 extends over 16 amino acids. CDR1 and CDR2 from the germline V gene are MNHEY and SVGAGI. Deletions cut 3 bases from V and 2 bases from J, with 15 bases between. The CDR3 bases are TGTGCCAGCAGTTATGGGCCGAAAGTGGTCACAGATACGCAGTATTTT. It translates to CASSYGPKVVTDTQYF.

This clonotype was seen more than once but under ten times. This chain connects TRBV2 to TRBJ2-2; maybe TRBD1 (7 bases). Germline CDR1 is SNHLY and CDR2 is FYNNEI. The ends were cut back, 4 bases at V and 6 bases at J, with 12 bases in the middle. CDR3 length equals 14 residues. This chain's CDR3 is CASSVQGRSGELFF. As DNA, the CDR3 is TGTGCCAGCAGTGTACAGGGGAGGTCCGGGGAGCTGTTTTTT.

This clonotype has ten or more counts. The gene calls are TRBV7-2 and TRBJ2-5; the D gene is possibly TRBD1 (6 bases). Germline loops: CDR1 SGHTA, CDR2 FQGNSA. The length of the CDR3 is 13 residues. V gave up 5 bases and J gave up 6 bases, with 13 bases separating them. The DNA for the CDR3 is TGTGCCAGCAGCACCAACAGGGTCAAGACCCAGTACTTC. Encoded protein: CASSTNRVKTQYF.

The chain uses TRBV20-1 and TRBJ2-3; D not certain. With 0 bases removed from V and 6 bases from J, the gap between germline ends came to 13 bases. CDR1 DFQATT and CDR2 SNEGSKA come from the germline V gene (reference sequence). This CDR3 has 14 residues. CDR3 loop: CSARESFLADTQYF. CDR3 bases: TGCAGTGCTAGAGAGTCGTTCTTGGCTGATACGCAGTATTTT.

The sample holds many counts of this clonotype. This rearrangement joins TRBV4-1 to TRBJ1-5; D is unclear. The V end was cut by 4 bases, the J end by 6 bases, with 19 bases between. This CDR3 has 16 residues. The germline gives CDR1 MGHRA, CDR2 YSYEKL. CDR3 in DNA: TGCGCCAGCAGCCTCACAGAAAGGGTGATTGGTCAGCCCCAGCATTTT. Its protein product is CASSLTERVIGQPQHF.

The J gene is TRBJ2-1, the V gene TRBV7-6; D remains ambiguous. In germline, CDR1 is SGHVS, CDR2 FNYEAQ. CDR3 length: 13 amino acids. The germline V and J ends were trimmed by 4 bases and 7 bases, with 11 bases remaining between them. CDR3 in DNA: TGTGCCAGCAGCTCAAGCGACGGGAATGAGCAGTTCTTC. Translated, it gives CASSSSDGNEQFF.

This clonotype was counted ten times or more. This sequence joins TRBV29-1 and TRBJ1-4, with a possible D match to TRBD1 (6 bases). The CDR3 covers 15 residues. Germline assignment: CDR1 SQVTM and CDR2 ANQGSEA. The germline V and J ends were trimmed by 7 bases and 0 bases, with 15 bases remaining between them. The CDR3 loop reads CSAQGFGTTNEKLFF. The CDR3 region has the DNA TGCAGCGCCCAGGGGTTCGGAACAACTAATGAAAAACTGTTTTTT.

This clonotype was seen ten or more times. The chain is built from TRBV2 and TRBJ2-7; TRBD2 aligns across 7 bases. Germline assignment: CDR1 SNHLY and CDR2 FYNNEI. J gave up 7 bases and V 3 bases, and 21 bases lay outside the gene matches. The CDR3 spans 18 residues. The CDR3 sequence: CASSDVGGDFFFPWEQYF. The CDR3 coding sequence is TGTGCCAGCAGTGATGTTGGGGGGGATTTTTTCTTTCCTTGGGAGCAGTACTTC.

This clonotype came up a few times. The chain joins TRBV29-1 to TRBJ1-3; the D gene is possibly TRBD1 (5 bases). Germline CDR1 and CDR2: SQVTM and ANQGSEA. The CDR3 is made up of 14 amino acids. V was trimmed by 4 bases and J by 0 bases, leaving 10 bases between them. CDR3 amino acids: CSVGGGSSGNTIYF. In DNA form, the CDR3 reads TGCAGCGTTGGGGGCGGTAGCTCTGGAAACACCATATATTTT.

The table lists this clonotype with a few counts. The genes are TRBV28 and TRBJ2-3; D possibly uses TRBD1 or TRBD2 (5 bases each). The V end lost 6 bases, the J end lost 1 base, and 35 bases lay between the germline ends. Germline loops: CDR1 MDHEN, CDR2 SYDVKM. The CDR3 consists of 22 residues. CDR3 protein: CASSPFWVGTGQGDTRTDTQYF. The CDR3 DNA reads TGTGCCAGCAGCCCCTTTTGGGTGGGGACGGGGCAGGGCGACACACGCACAGATACGCAGTATTTT.

This clonotype appeared a few times. The chain employs TRBV29-1 and TRBJ2-7; TRBD1 is a possible D gene (7 bases). The CDR3 has 12 amino acids. Germline assignment: CDR1 SQVTM and CDR2 ANQGSEA. Trimming cost V 4 bases and J 7 bases, with 14 bases left between them. In DNA, the CDR3 is TGCAGCGTTGTGGCGGGACAGAGGGAGCAGTACTTC. It specifies CSVVAGQREQYF.

The chain links TRBV7-2 to TRBJ2-4; 12 bases agree with TRBD1. The J segment lost 7 bases and the V segment lost 1 base, leaving 2 bases of the junction unmatched. CDR3 length: 15 residues. CDR1 is SGHTA, CDR2 FQGNSA, per germline. DNA of the CDR3: TGTGCCAGCAGCTTAGGGGGACAGGGGGCTAACATTCAGTACTTC. Amino acid sequence: CASSLGGQGANIQYF.

This clonotype was recorded at least ten times. The chain uses TRBV29-1 and TRBJ2-5; 7 bases agree with TRBD1. Germline CDR1 reads SQVTM; CDR2 reads ANQGSEA. Trimming at V came to 7 bases and at J to 4 bases, leaving 9 bases not matched to a gene. This CDR3 has 13 residues. The CDR3 region has the DNA TGCAGCGCCCGGACAGGTTATGCAGAGACCCAGTACTTC. It specifies CSARTGYAETQYF.

This clonotype came up many times. The chain uses TRBV6-6 and TRBJ2-7; TRBD2 matches at 8 bases. CDR3 length: 16 residues. The germline V gene has CDR1 MNHNY and CDR2 SVGAGI (reference sequence). With 0 bases clipped from V and 6 bases from J, the junction kept 10 bases outside the gene matches. The CDR3 loop reads CASSYSSTGGAIEQYF. The CDR3, as DNA: TGTGCCAGCAGTTACTCGAGTACCGGGGGGGCGATCGAGCAGTACTTC.

V usage is TRBV11-2 and J usage is TRBJ2-5; 8 bases align to TRBD1. This CDR3 spans 13 amino acids. V was clipped by 5 bases and J by 5 bases; unmatched bases: 4. Germline lookup yields CDR1 SGHAT and CDR2 FQNNGV. This CDR3 reads CASSPDRAETQYF. The DNA of the CDR3 is TGTGCCAGCAGCCCGGACAGGGCGGAGACCCAGTACTTC.